These 22 T cell receptor beta chains originate from one sample sequenced in a study of cytomegalovirus exposure and HLA in healthy donors. Both 60 Vbeta primers and 13 Jbeta primers went into the PCR. The method was immunoSEQ multiplex PCR; TCRdb's version includes in-frame clones alone and lacks a portion of them. The table lists approximately 140,000 clones, 79% of them singletons. Material for sequencing was PBMCs. The receptors were sampled from a man aged 50 to 60 in good health and CMV-seropositive.

V is TRBV18 and J is TRBJ2-7; TRBD2 agrees at 14 bases. V trimming: 6 bases; J trimming: 3 bases; junction bases outside the gene matches: 4. The CDR3 is made up of 15 amino acids. Germline V gene sequence: CDR1 KGHSH, CDR2 LQKENI. The CDR3 DNA is TGTGCCAGCTCGACCGGGACTAGCGGGAGCTACGAGCAGTACTTC. It is translated as CASSTGTSGSYEQYF.

Details on this clone: Other DNA sequences in the sample encode the same CDR3. The chain is built from TRBV28 and TRBJ2-5, with TRBD2 matching over 9 bases. Trimming at V came to 4 bases and at J to 1 base, leaving 4 bases not matched to a gene. There are 15 residues in the CDR3. The germline V gene encodes CDR1 MDHEN and CDR2 SYDVKM. In nucleotides, the CDR3 is TGTGCCAGCAGTTCGCCGGGACTAGCCCAAGAGACCCAGTACTTC. It specifies CASSSPGLAQETQYF.

This chain joins TRBV29-1 and TRBJ2-5; no definite D call. The ends were cut back, 4 bases at V and 10 bases at J, with 13 bases in the middle. Germline-derived CDR1 and CDR2 are SQVTM and ANQGSEA. This CDR3 spans 11 amino acids. CDR3 residues: CSVGYSSHQYF. The CDR3 nucleotides read TGCAGCGTTGGATACAGTTCTCACCAGTACTTC.

The chain joins TRBV7-8 to TRBJ1-3, with 8 bases that match TRBD1. This CDR3 has 16 amino acids. J was trimmed by 6 bases and V by 1 base; bases with no gene match: 8. Germline CDR1 and CDR2: SGHVS and FQNEAQ. CDR3 residues: CASSLGAGGSLNTIYF. Written as DNA, the CDR3 is TGTGCCAGCAGCTTAGGCGCAGGGGGCTCCCTAAACACCATATATTTT.

In this sample, this clone turned up once. V is TRBV7-8 and J is TRBJ2-1, with D hard to call. From germline, CDR1 is SGHVS and CDR2 FQNEAQ. V was pared by 2 bases and J by 4 bases, with 3 bases between. This CDR3 is built from 12 residues. Here the CDR3 DNA reads TGTGCCAGCAGCTTATCTTACAATGAGCAGTTCTTC. Its translation: CASSLSYNEQFF.

J is TRBJ2-1 and V is TRBV28, with 9 bases that match TRBD1. Germline V CDR1 and CDR2: MDHEN, SYDVKM. The CDR3 consists of 15 residues. The junction had 9 bases not matched to a gene; V was cut back by 6 bases and J by 6 bases. This CDR3 is CASRETGQGFNEQFF. The CDR3 coding sequence is TGTGCCAGCAGGGAAACGGGACAGGGATTCAATGAGCAGTTCTTC. The full variable domain, completed using reference TRBV28 and TRBJ2-1, is DVKVTQSSRYLVKRTGEKVFLECVQDMDHENMFWYRQDPGLGLRLIYFSYDVKMKEKGDIPEGYSVSREKKERFSLILESASTNQTSMYLCASRETGQGFNEQFFGPGTRLTVL.

This rearrangement joins TRBV20-1 to TRBJ1-2, with 7 positions matching TRBD1. Germline trimming cut 6 bases from V and 8 bases from J; bases unmatched to any gene: 6. Germline values: CDR1 DFQATT, CDR2 SNEGSKA (reference sequence). CDR3 size: 11 residues. In DNA, the CDR3 is TGCAGTGCCGTCGACAGGGACGGCTACACCTTC. It codes for CSAVDRDGYTF.

This chain joins TRBV6-5 and TRBJ1-5; D is uncertain. The CDR3 is 14 amino acids. Germline loops: CDR1 MNHEY, CDR2 SVGAGI. Trimming pared 6 bases from V and 2 bases from J, leaving 11 bases between. The CDR3 DNA is TGTGCCAGCAGCCCGGAAGCGGGCAATCAGCCCCAGCATTTT. It encodes CASSPEAGNQPQHF.

The chain couples TRBV9 to TRBJ2-5; D unresolved. The CDR3 runs 14 residues. CDR1 and CDR2 (germline): SGDLS, YYNGEE. The germline V and J ends were trimmed by 0 bases and 1 base, with 7 bases remaining between them. In nucleotides, the CDR3 is TGTGCCAGCAGCGTAGGGTCGAGCCAAGAGACCCAGTACTTC. Encoded protein: CASSVGSSQETQYF.

This clone was picked up one time. The CDR3 DNA reads TGTGCCACCAGCAGGGTGGACAGGGGGGCACCCCTCCACTTT. It encodes CATSRVDRGAPLHF. The rearrangement uses TRBV15 and TRBJ1-6; 10 bases line up with TRBD1. Germline V gene lookup returns CDR1 LNHNV and CDR2 YYDKDF (reference sequence). V gave up 3 bases and J gave up 11 bases; unmatched junction bases: 4. This CDR3 is built from 14 residues.

The chain couples TRBV4-1 to TRBJ1-3, with D tentatively TRBD1 (5 bases). The germline gives CDR1 MGHRA, CDR2 YSYEKL. This CDR3 is 16 amino acids long. Trimming took off 0 bases at V and 0 bases at J, with 9 bases between the two ends. CDR3 amino acids: CASSQDRGGSGNTIYF. The CDR3 nucleotides are TGCGCCAGCAGCCAAGATCGGGGGGGCTCTGGAAACACCATATATTTT.

This clone turned up a few times. The chain couples TRBV27 to TRBJ2-1; 8 bases map to TRBD2. The V gene's germline CDR1 is MNHEY and CDR2 SMNVEV (reference sequence). Trimming took 5 bases from V and 7 from J; bases not matched to a gene: 1. The CDR3 has 12 residues. The CDR3, as DNA: TGTGCCAGCAGTCCGGGGGGGAATGAGCAGTTCTTC. This codes for CASSPGGNEQFF.

This rearrangement joins TRBV5-1 to TRBJ1-2, with 7 bases lining up with TRBD1. The germline V gene encodes CDR1 SGHRS and CDR2 YFSETQ. This CDR3 is built from 15 residues. J was trimmed by 6 bases and V by 0 bases; bases with no gene match: 8. The CDR3 region is CASSLDPGTENGYTF. As DNA, the CDR3 is TGCGCCAGCAGCTTGGACCCCGGGACAGAAAATGGCTACACCTTC.

The chain is built from TRBV10-3 and TRBJ2-7; 14 nucleotides agree with TRBD2. The CDR3 consists of 14 residues. V trimming: 8 bases; J trimming: 6 bases; junction bases outside the gene matches: 6. The germline gives CDR1 ENHRY, CDR2 SYGVKD. CDR3 in amino acids: CAIGTSGGGGEQYF. The CDR3 nucleotides are TGTGCCATCGGGACTAGCGGGGGAGGGGGCGAGCAGTACTTC.

This sequence joins TRBV9 and TRBJ2-4, with 10 nucleotides matching TRBD1. From germline, CDR1 is SGDLS and CDR2 YYNGEE. There are 16 residues in the CDR3. The trim removed 9 bases at V and 0 bases at J, leaving 9 bases unmatched. The CDR3 here is CAIQTGGPLAKNIQYF. The CDR3 DNA follows: TGTGCCATCCAGACAGGGGGCCCGTTAGCCAAAAACATTCAGTACTTC.

Remarks on this clone: At one end, the junction sequence differs from germline, possibly due to a read error. This sequence joins TRBV6-5 and TRBJ2-7; D remains ambiguous. Germline lookup yields CDR1 MNHEY and CDR2 SVGAGI. There are 14 residues in the CDR3. CDR3 region: CASTRFRNSYGQYF. DNA of the CDR3: TGTGCCAGCACCAGATTCAGGAACTCCTACGGGCAGTACTTC.

The V gene is TRBV15, the J gene TRBJ2-7; 7 bases fit TRBD2. The CDR3 runs to 15 residues. V lost 3 bases, J lost 2 bases, and 7 bases stayed unmatched. Looked up from germline, CDR1 is LNHNV and CDR2 is YYDKDF (reference sequence). CDR3 amino acids: CATSRGGSRTYEQYF. CDR3 sequence (DNA): TGTGCCACCAGCAGGGGCGGGAGTCGCACCTACGAGCAGTACTTC.

This clone has only one observation. The chain recombines TRBV19 with TRBJ2-3; 8 bases fit TRBD2. Germline trimming cut 7 bases from V and 4 bases from J; bases unmatched to any gene: 7. CDR1 LNHDA and CDR2 SQIVND come from the germline V gene (reference sequence). The length of the CDR3 is 14 residues. CDR3 in amino acids: CASTQREKADTQYF. CDR3 nucleotide sequence: TGTGCCAGTACGCAGCGGGAGAAGGCAGATACGCAGTATTTT.

This clone was counted once. The CDR3 nucleotides read TGTGCCAGCAGCGTAGCAGCCGGGACAGGGGTCTATGGCTACACCTTC. Its protein is CASSVAAGTGVYGYTF. V is TRBV9 and J is TRBJ1-2; 10 positions agree with TRBD1. The germline V gene encodes CDR1 SGDLS and CDR2 YYNGEE. Germline trimming cut 0 bases from V and 4 bases from J; bases unmatched to any gene: 6. This CDR3 is built from 16 residues.

The V and J genes are TRBV19 and TRBJ1-5; D unresolved. V dropped 4 bases and J dropped 4 bases, with 17 bases sitting between them. The CDR3 is made up of 16 amino acids. Germline values: CDR1 LNHDA, CDR2 SQIVND (reference sequence). Here the CDR3 reads CASSKISLETNQPQHF. CDR3 in DNA: TGTGCCAGTAGTAAAATCTCCCTCGAAACTAATCAGCCCCAGCATTTT. The whole variable domain, filled in from reference TRBV19 and TRBJ1-5, reads DGGITQSPKYLFRKEGQNVTLSCEQNLNHDAMYWYRQDPGQGLRLIYYSQIVNDFQKGDIAEGYSVSREKKESFPLTVTSAQKNPTAFYLCASSKISLETNQPQHFGDGTRLSIL.

There are a few counts of this clone. This chain uses TRBV2 with TRBJ1-1; the D gene is possibly TRBD1 (5 bases). CDR3 length equals 12 residues. Between the trimmed V and J ends, which lost 10 bases and 6 bases, there was a span of 15 bases. Looked up from germline, CDR1 is SNHLY and CDR2 is FYNNEI. The CDR3 is CANPTGSAEAFF. CDR3 DNA sequence: TGTGCCAACCCTACAGGCTCTGCTGAAGCTTTCTTT.

The V gene is TRBV6-5, the J gene TRBJ1-1, with a weak D call TRBD1 (5 bases). The CDR3 runs 14 residues. V lost 6 bases to trimming and J lost 3 bases, with 14 bases between them. Germline V lookup: CDR1 MNHEY, CDR2 SVGAGI. DNA for the CDR3: TGTGCCAGCAGATCCGGACCCAGGGACACTGAAGCTTTCTTT. It encodes CASRSGPRDTEAFF.